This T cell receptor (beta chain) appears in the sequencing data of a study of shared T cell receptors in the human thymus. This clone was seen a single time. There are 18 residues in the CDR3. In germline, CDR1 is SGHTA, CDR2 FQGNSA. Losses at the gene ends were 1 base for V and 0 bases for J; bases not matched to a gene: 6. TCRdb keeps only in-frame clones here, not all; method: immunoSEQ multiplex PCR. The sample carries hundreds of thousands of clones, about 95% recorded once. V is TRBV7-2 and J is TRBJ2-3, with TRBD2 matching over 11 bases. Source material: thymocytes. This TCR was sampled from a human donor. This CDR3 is CASSLGALAGGSTDTQYF. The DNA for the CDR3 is TGTGCCAGCAGCTTAGGGGCCCTAGCGGGAGGCAGCACAGATACGCAGTATTTT. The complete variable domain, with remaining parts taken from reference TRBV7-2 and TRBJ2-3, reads GAGVSQSPSNKVTEKGKDVELRCDPISGHTALYWYRQSLGQGLEFLIYFQGNSAPDKSGLPSDRFSAERTGGSVSTLTIQRTQQEDSAVYLCASSLGALAGGSTDTQYFGPGTRLTVL.